This T cell receptor beta chain was recorded in a study of T cell responses to AZD1222 COVID-19 vaccine. Measured with immunoSEQ multiplex PCR; TCRdb has only the in-frame clones, and not every one. The sample consists of around 150,000 clones, around 90% of them appearing once. Samples with a second dose at about 4 or about 12 weeks were pooled together. Study-level points and caveats: Clonal diversity was possibly underestimated, and white British individuals and females predominated among donors. Dominant at 160-218 and 743-854, vaccine-associated CD4 TCRs also spanned spike. An increase in Spike-specific TCR breadth and depth was observed after two AZD1222 doses.

The CDR3 covers 15 residues. The V end was cut by 0 bases, the J end by 3 bases, with 11 bases between. CDR1 SGHRS and CDR2 YFSETQ come from the germline V gene. For this clone: Its antigen is not identified.

This chain uses TRBV5-1 with TRBJ2-3; D is possibly TRBD2 (5 bases). This sequence was found in an adult who received the AZD1222 COVID-19 vaccine. The specimen was peripheral blood, collected 28 days after the second AZD1222 dose. CDR3 nucleotides: TGCGCCAGCAGCTTGGGAGGGAGTGTGACAGATACGCAGTATTTT. Protein product: CASSLGGSVTDTQYF.